These 22 T cell receptor beta chains share one sample of origin, sequenced in a study of CD8 T cells in ankylosing spondylitis. TCRdb re-called the 5' RACE reads with MiXCR, one entry per CDR3 protein. The sample lists 130,000 or so distinct CDR3 sequences; roughly 6.6% were seen once. Sequencing input: blood, either unsorted or a sorted T cell fraction (not recorded which). Receptors were obtained from a male donor with ankylosing spondylitis or in good health (not recorded which).

There are many counts of this clonotype. The chain couples TRBV5-1 to TRBJ1-2, with D unclear. V was shortened by 1 base and J by 7 bases, with 11 bases between the two germline ends. Germline values: CDR1 SGHRS, CDR2 YFSETQ. The CDR3 has 13 residues. In nucleotides, the CDR3 is TGCGCCAGCAGCTTGTCTGGGTACTCTGGCTACACCTTC. Protein sequence: CASSLSGYSGYTF.

This clonotype occurred many times. This sequence joins TRBV7-2 and TRBJ1-3; 7 positions agree with TRBD1. Germline-derived CDR1 and CDR2 are SGHTA and FQGNSA. The CDR3 consists of 14 residues. The V segment lost 4 bases and the J segment 0 bases; nucleotides outside the gene matches: 0. This CDR3 reads CASSWDSSGNTIYF. CDR3 nucleotides: TGTGCCAGCAGCTGGGACAGCTCTGGAAACACCATATATTTT.

This clonotype was counted many times. The chain recombines TRBV20-1 with TRBJ2-7; 7 bases fit TRBD2. V gave up 3 bases and J gave up 3 bases; unmatched junction bases: 11. The CDR3 totals 15 residues. Germline CDR1 is DFQATT and CDR2 is SNEGSKA (reference sequence). This chain's CDR3 is CSARGLAGEHYEQYF. The CDR3 coding sequence is TGCAGTGCTAGGGGTTTGGCGGGAGAGCACTACGAGCAGTACTTC.

The genes are TRBV19 and TRBJ1-5, with D unresolved. The germline CDR1 and CDR2 sequences are LNHDA and SQIVND (reference sequence). CDR3 size: 14 residues. V was shortened by 3 bases and J by 1 base, with 7 bases between the two germline ends. The CDR3 DNA reads as TGTGCCAGTAGTATGGAGGCGAGCAATCAGCCCCAGCATTTT. Translation gives CASSMEASNQPQHF.

This clonotype was seen many times. The rearrangement joins TRBV10-3 to TRBJ2-2, with 12 bases identical to TRBD2. The junction had 6 bases not matched to a gene; V was cut back by 7 bases and J by 0 bases. The CDR3 runs 17 residues. CDR1 and CDR2 from the germline V gene are ENHRY and SYGVKD. CDR3 sequence reads: CAITELAGGANTGELFF. The DNA of the CDR3 is TGTGCCATCACTGAACTAGCGGGAGGCGCGAACACCGGGGAGCTGTTTTTT.

In this sample, this clonotype turned up many times. The DNA for the CDR3 is TGTGCCAGCTCACTCTGGGGAAATCGTCTCAGGGTGCCAGATACGCAGTATTTT. It encodes CASSLWGNRLRVPDTQYF. The gene calls are TRBV18 and TRBJ2-3; tentative D call: TRBD1 (5 bases). Trimming removed 4 bases at V and 4 bases at J, with 24 bases between. Germline values: CDR1 KGHSH, CDR2 LQKENI. CDR3 size: 18 residues.

To note about this clonotype: A read error is possible here, since a much larger clone lies one base away. The chain has TRBV11-2 and TRBJ1-1; D uncertain. CDR3 length equals 15 residues. Germline V gives CDR1 SGHAT, CDR2 FQNNGV. The CDR3 spells CARSLRRTMNTEAFF. The CDR3, as DNA: TGTGCCCGCAGCTTACGTCGGACCATGAACACTGAAGCTTTCTTT.

In this sample, this clonotype turned up many times. The chain carries TRBV12-3 or TRBV12-4 and TRBJ2-1; possibly TRBD1 for D (5 bases). The CDR3 consists of 13 residues. Trimming took 0 bases from V and 12 from J, leaving 12 bases between them. Written as DNA, the CDR3 is TGTGCCAGCAGTTTAGCGATAGGGGTGCGGCAGTTCTTC. This gives the protein CASSLAIGVRQFF.

This clonotype was detected many times. The V and J genes are TRBV29-1 and TRBJ1-1, with 7 bases aligning to TRBD1. CDR3 length: 14 amino acids. Germline lookup yields CDR1 SQVTM and CDR2 ANQGSEA. V lost 5 bases and J lost 0; bases outside the gene matches: 6. The CDR3 here is CSVIPGGLNTEAFF. CDR3 DNA: TGCAGCGTTATCCCAGGGGGACTGAACACTGAAGCTTTCTTT.

The chain employs TRBV7-9 and TRBJ2-3; TRBD2 matches at 7 bases. In germline, CDR1 is SEHNR, CDR2 FQNEAQ (reference sequence). The CDR3 has 11 residues. CDR3 in DNA: TGTGTCAACGAGCGGGGCTATACGCAGTATTTT. It specifies CVNERGYTQYF.

V and J are TRBV23-1 and TRBJ2-7; D is perhaps TRBD1 or TRBD2 (5 bases each). TRBV23-1 is recorded as an ORF, its role being uncertain. V lost 0 bases and J 1 base, leaving 7 bases between the germline ends. CDR3 length equals 14 residues. DNA of the CDR3: TGCGCCAGCAGTCAATCGGGGGAGTCCTACGAGCAGTACTTC. Translation gives CASSQSGESYEQYF.

The table lists this clonotype with many counts. V and J are TRBV7-6 and TRBJ1-5; no reliable D call. The germline V and J ends were trimmed by 3 bases and 7 bases, with 10 bases remaining between them. The CDR3 is made up of 13 amino acids. Looked up from germline, CDR1 is SGHVS and CDR2 is FNYEAQ. The DNA for the CDR3 is TGTGCCAGCAGCTTGATGTCGGAGCAGCCCCAGCATTTT. Encoded protein: CASSLMSEQPQHF.

This clonotype was observed many times. The chain recombines TRBV5-6 with TRBJ1-2; TRBD1 matches 10 bases. The CDR3 loop spans 15 amino acids. With V trimmed by 3 bases and J by 7 bases, 9 bases remained unmatched. CDR1 and CDR2 from the germline V gene are SGHDT and YYEEEE. The CDR3 region has the DNA TGTGCCAGCAGCTACTACGTGACAGGGGGCGTTGGCTACACCTTC. Its protein product is CASSYYVTGGVGYTF.

This clonotype was recorded at least ten times. This chain's CDR3 is CASSERGADTQYF. The CDR3 DNA sequence: TGCGCCAGCTCGGAGAGGGGGGCAGATACGCAGTATTTT. The genes are TRBV10-1 and TRBJ2-3; D possibly uses TRBD1 or TRBD2 (6 bases each). CDR1 is WNHNN and CDR2 is SYGVQD in the germline V gene (reference sequence). The CDR3 spans 13 residues. V lost 8 bases to trimming and J lost 4 bases, with 13 bases between them.

This clonotype came up a few times. The rearrangement uses TRBV2 and TRBJ2-7; either TRBD1 or TRBD2 may fit D (5 bases each). Germline loops: CDR1 SNHLY, CDR2 FYNNEI. The V end was cut by 3 bases, the J end by 2 bases, with 11 bases between. This CDR3 is 14 amino acids long. The CDR3 DNA reads as TGTGCCAGCAGTGATGGGACGGCTACCTACGAGCAGTACTTC. Protein product: CASSDGTATYEQYF.

Regarding this clonotype: This may be a read error: a much more frequent sequence differs by one nucleotide. V and J are TRBV20-1 and TRBJ1-3; no reliable D call. Looked up from germline, CDR1 is DFQATT and CDR2 is SNEGSKA (reference sequence). This CDR3 spans 16 amino acids. The chain's CDR3 is CCARDSGRSSGNTIYF. The CDR3 nucleotides are TGCTGTGCTAGAGATTCAGGAAGAAGCTCTGGAAACACCATATATTTT.

This clonotype has at least ten counts. This rearrangement joins TRBV12-3 or TRBV12-4 to TRBJ2-7, with 7 bases lining up with TRBD1. The ends lost 3 bases at V and 3 bases at J; junction bases unmatched: 5. The CDR3 loop spans 14 amino acids. This CDR3 reads CASSFYRDSYEQYF. CDR3 coding DNA: TGTGCCAGCAGTTTTTATCGGGACAGCTACGAGCAGTACTTC.

This clonotype was observed a few times. This chain uses TRBV5-1 with TRBJ1-4, with 8 bases that match TRBD1. Germline loops: CDR1 SGHRS, CDR2 YFSETQ. CDR3 length: 15 residues. After removal of 4 bases from V and 5 bases from J, the junction contained 7 bases not matched to a gene. The CDR3 nucleotides are TGCGCCAGCAGCGATCTACAGGGGGAGAATGAAAAACTGTTTTTT. As protein: CASSDLQGENEKLFF.

This clonotype has ten or more counts. The CDR3 DNA reads TGCAGTGCTAGAGATCCGAGCGGGAACCAAGAGACCCAGTACTTC. It codes for CSARDPSGNQETQYF. The rearrangement links TRBV20-1 to TRBJ2-5; 7 bases line up with TRBD2. CDR3 length: 15 amino acids. J was trimmed by 0 bases and V by 0 bases; bases with no gene match: 4. The germline V gene encodes CDR1 DFQATT and CDR2 SNEGSKA (reference sequence).

This clonotype was picked up many times. The chain couples TRBV5-1 to TRBJ1-6; D gene uncertain. The CDR3 consists of 14 residues. Trimming left V 5 bases short and J 10 bases short, with 16 bases between. Germline V lookup: CDR1 SGHRS, CDR2 YFSETQ. The CDR3 region is CASSSGLTGSPLHF. The DNA for the CDR3 is TGCGCCAGCAGTTCGGGTCTCACGGGGTCACCCCTCCACTTT.

This clonotype was seen many times. The V gene is TRBV11-2, the J gene TRBJ2-1, with no clear D. Deletions cut 2 bases from V and 11 bases from J, with 16 bases between. Germline V gene sequence: CDR1 SGHAT, CDR2 FQNNGV. This CDR3 is built from 14 residues. The CDR3 protein is CASSLPLTERQQFF. The CDR3 DNA reads TGTGCCAGCAGCTTACCACTTACTGAACGACAGCAGTTCTTC.

This clonotype was counted many times. The chain links TRBV7-9 to TRBJ2-7; D assignment may be TRBD1 or TRBD2 (5 bases each). CDR1 is SEHNR and CDR2 is FQNEAQ in the germline V gene (reference sequence). The CDR3 contains 13 residues. V was clipped by 4 bases and J by 5 bases, with 12 bases between them. The CDR3 protein is CASSSSRGHEQYF. CDR3 DNA: TGTGCCAGCAGCTCCTCGAGGGGTCACGAGCAGTACTTC.